A single sample gave rise to the 18 T cell receptor beta chains below, sequenced in a study of lymphopenia after photon versus proton radiotherapy. TCRdb keeps only in-frame clones here, not all; method: immunoSEQ multiplex PCR. The sample shows about 83,000 clones, around 83% of them seen only once. Sequences were derived from peripheral blood, sampled from a patient treated with proton-based radiotherapy. The receptors come from a man in his sixties with pancreatic cancer.

To note about this clone: Other DNA variants within this sample encode the same CDR3. The chain uses TRBV7-9 and TRBJ1-2, with D possibly matching TRBD1 (5 bases). The V gene's germline CDR1 is SEHNR and CDR2 FQNEAQ (reference sequence). The CDR3 loop spans 15 amino acids. Trimming removed 5 bases at V and 4 bases at J, with 17 bases between. CDR3 loop: CASSPPRDVGYGYTF. In DNA form, the CDR3 reads TGTGCCAGCAGCCCCCCCAGGGACGTAGGCTATGGCTACACCTTC.

The gene calls are TRBV7-6 and TRBJ1-3, with 10 nucleotides matching TRBD1. The germline gives CDR1 SGHVS, CDR2 FNYEAQ. The V segment lost 5 bases and the J segment 1 base; nucleotides outside the gene matches: 5. The CDR3 extends over 16 amino acids. CDR3 sequence reads: CASSLRQGASGNTIYF. In nucleotides, the CDR3 is TGTGCCAGCAGCCTCAGACAGGGGGCTTCTGGAAACACCATATATTTT.

About this clone itself: Distinct nucleotide sequences in the sample also encode this CDR3. The chain employs TRBV7-6 and TRBJ1-5; D may be TRBD1 (6 bases). From germline, CDR1 is SGHVS and CDR2 FNYEAQ. The CDR3 is 13 residues long. With 5 bases removed from V and 6 bases from J, the gap between germline ends came to 11 bases. The CDR3 here is CASSLGGGQPQHF. DNA of the CDR3: TGTGCCAGCAGCCTGGGGGGCGGTCAGCCCCAGCATTTT.

The chain employs TRBV6-6 and TRBJ2-1; weak D call: TRBD2 (6 bases). The length of the CDR3 is 16 residues. From germline, CDR1 is MNHNY and CDR2 SVGAGI (reference sequence). V was pared by 0 bases and J by 8 bases, with 17 bases between. CDR3 amino acids: CASSYSPGDPFYEQFF. CDR3 DNA: TGTGCCAGCAGTTACTCTCCGGGAGACCCGTTCTATGAGCAGTTCTTC.

This rearrangement joins TRBV11-2 to TRBJ2-1; 9 bases align to TRBD2. Per the germline V gene, CDR1 is SGHAT and CDR2 is FQNNGV. The junction had 12 bases not matched to a gene; V was cut back by 2 bases and J by 10 bases. The CDR3 length is 16 residues. The CDR3 DNA follows: TGTGCCAGCAGCTTACTGGCTAGCGGGGTGGGAGTAGAGCAGTTCTTC. It is translated as CASSLLASGVGVEQFF.

The chain uses TRBV6-1 and TRBJ2-7; 7 nucleotides align to TRBD1. V lost 7 bases and J lost 2; bases outside the gene matches: 5. This CDR3 comprises 13 residues. The germline V gene encodes CDR1 MNHNS and CDR2 SASEGT. CDR3 DNA: TGTGCCAGCATCAAGGACAGGACCTACGAGCAGTACTTC. This gives the protein CASIKDRTYEQYF.

The J gene is TRBJ2-3, the V gene TRBV11-2, with 7 nucleotides matching TRBD1. Trimming took 5 bases from V and 1 from J; bases not matched to a gene: 6. Germline V gene data show CDR1 as SGHAT and CDR2 as FQNNGV. The CDR3 is 15 residues long. Here the CDR3 DNA reads TGTGCCAGCAGCGCCAGGGACAGTCGCACAGATACGCAGTATTTT. Protein sequence: CASSARDSRTDTQYF.

The CDR3 reads CASSQEGSSFVTDTQYF. The CDR3 DNA reads TGCGCCAGCAGCCAAGAAGGAAGTAGCTTCGTAACAGATACGCAGTATTTT. The chain is built from TRBV4-1 and TRBJ2-3; D is unclear. The CDR3 is 17 amino acids. Between the trimmed V and J ends, which lost 0 bases and 3 bases, there was a span of 16 bases. Per germline, CDR1 MGHRA and CDR2 YSYEKL.

The chain combines TRBV18 with TRBJ2-2, with D possibly being TRBD1 or TRBD2 (5 bases each). This CDR3 contains 14 residues. Trimming cost V 5 bases and J 3 bases, with 10 bases left between them. Germline CDR1 and CDR2: KGHSH and LQKENI. CDR3 protein: CASSWDRHTGELFF. CDR3 DNA: TGTGCCAGCTCATGGGACCGACACACCGGGGAGCTGTTTTTT.

The chain links TRBV18 to TRBJ1-5, with 7 bases that match TRBD1. The CDR3 covers 14 residues. After removal of 3 bases from V and 5 bases from J, the junction contained 4 bases not matched to a gene. The germline V gene has CDR1 KGHSH and CDR2 LQKENI. As DNA, the CDR3 is TGTGCCAGCTCACCGGGACAGAGCGATCAGCCCCAGCATTTT. Its protein is CASSPGQSDQPQHF.

The chain employs TRBV28 and TRBJ1-2; unclear D gene. Germline V gene data show CDR1 as MDHEN and CDR2 as SYDVKM. The CDR3 extends over 13 amino acids. With 10 bases removed from V and 6 bases from J, the gap between germline ends came to 18 bases. CDR3 loop: CAIETPTADGYTF. The CDR3 DNA is TGTGCCATTGAGACACCCACGGCGGATGGCTACACCTTC.

V usage is TRBV5-8 and J usage is TRBJ1-4, with TRBD1 as a possible D gene (5 bases). This CDR3 is built from 14 residues. CDR1 and CDR2 (germline): SGHTS, YDEGEE. The V end was cut by 7 bases, the J end by 5 bases, with 15 bases between. For the CDR3, the DNA is TGTGCCAGCGAACGACAGCAGAGAAATGAAAAACTGTTTTTT. Translating gives CASERQQRNEKLFF.

The rearrangement joins TRBV5-1 to TRBJ2-1, with D unclear. Trimming removed 5 bases at V and 6 bases at J, with 15 bases between. The CDR3 length is 14 residues. The germline V gene has CDR1 SGHRS and CDR2 YFSETQ. The CDR3 nucleotides are TGCGCCAGCAGAGACCGGGTCTCACCCAATGAGCAGTTCTTC. This sequence encodes CASRDRVSPNEQFF.

The genes are TRBV7-2 and TRBJ2-3; D is undetermined. The V gene's germline CDR1 is SGHTA and CDR2 FQGNSA. V lost 5 bases and J 3 bases, leaving 15 bases between the germline ends. The CDR3 covers 15 residues. Written as DNA, the CDR3 is TGTGCCAGCAGCACCCGACTGAATCCTACAGATACGCAGTATTTT. Its protein product is CASSTRLNPTDTQYF.

Only a few counts were recorded for this clone. V and J are TRBV19 and TRBJ1-5; D gene uncertain. The germline gives CDR1 LNHDA, CDR2 SQIVND (reference sequence). The V end was cut by 5 bases, the J end by 3 bases, with 8 bases between. There are 13 residues in the CDR3. This CDR3 reads CASSGLYNQPQHF. The CDR3 coding sequence is TGTGCCAGTAGTGGGTTATACAATCAGCCCCAGCATTTT.

This clone was detected only once. The chain couples TRBV6-5 to TRBJ1-1; D gene uncertain. Trimming pared 5 bases from V and 5 bases from J, leaving 12 bases between. Germline V lookup: CDR1 MNHEY, CDR2 SVGAGI. This CDR3 is built from 13 residues. The chain's CDR3 is CASSPTLGTEAFF. The CDR3 nucleotides are TGTGCCAGCAGTCCCACATTGGGGACTGAAGCTTTCTTT.

The DNA for the CDR3 is TGTGCCAGCAGCCAACTCCAAGGGACGGGGAATTCACCCCTCCACTTT. It yields the protein CASSQLQGTGNSPLHF. This rearrangement joins TRBV4-2 to TRBJ1-6, with D possibly TRBD1 on 5 matching bases. The V and J ends lost 2 bases and 7 bases respectively, with 15 bases between them. The germline V gene has CDR1 LGHNA and CDR2 YNFKEQ. The CDR3 totals 16 residues.

This chain links TRBV5-4 with TRBJ2-3, with TRBD1 matching 7 bases. This CDR3 has 14 residues. The germline CDR1 and CDR2 sequences are SGHNT and YYREEE (reference sequence). Trimming cost V 2 bases and J 2 bases; bases outside gene matches: 2. CDR3 DNA sequence: TGTGCCAGCAGCTTAGGGGGCAACACAGATACGCAGTATTTT. Translating it yields CASSLGGNTDTQYF.